This is a list of T cell receptor beta chains from one sample in a study of T cell repertoires in cytomegalovirus infection. TCRdb reprocessed the reads with MiXCR, giving one entry per CDR3 protein. The sample carries 830,000 or so distinct CDR3 sequences, approximately 32% recorded once. Their antigens remain unidentified. The specimen was cultured CD8+ T cells from PBMCs, collected from culture after CMV antigen stimulation. The receptors were sampled from a human donor in good health (CMV status not recorded). Some clones in this sample may be carry-over from other donors' samples. The CDR3 runs from the conserved cysteine through the conserved F or W.

CDR3: CASSLNGGGPLISNQPQHF; V: TRBV7-2; J: TRBJ1-5
CDR3: CASSPVLERGARSSYNEQFF; V: TRBV18; J: TRBJ2-1
CDR3: CASNFGYGYTF; V: TRBV19; J: TRBJ1-2
CDR3: CASSGLGAARGNTIYF; V: TRBV2; J: TRBJ1-3
CDR3: CASSSPSGGDSTDTQYF; V: TRBV7-8; J: TRBJ2-3
CDR3: CASSDTRGAEAFF; V: TRBV6-4; J: TRBJ1-1
CDR3: CSASSSTTVSNQPQHF; V: TRBV20-1; J: TRBJ1-5
CDR3: CASSLRTGGGNEQFF; V: TRBV7-6; J: TRBJ2-1
CDR3: CASSPGTRRIVWDEQFF; V: TRBV5-8; J: TRBJ2-1
CDR3: CATSRDYAGVGTGELFF; V: TRBV15; J: TRBJ2-2
CDR3: CASSLGTMNSPLHF; V: TRBV5-8; J: TRBJ1-6
CDR3: CATPSVTGFDNSPLHF; V: TRBV2; J: TRBJ1-6
CDR3: CANSSWLEGPAQPQHF; V: TRBV5-5; J: TRBJ1-5
CDR3: CASSYDRQGWTDTQYF; V: TRBV19; J: TRBJ2-3
CDR3: CTSEGPPKTQYF; V: TRBV2; J: TRBJ2-5
CDR3: CASSPPTGYAEAFF; V: TRBV12-3/TRBV12-4; J: TRBJ1-1
CDR3: CASSLELGDRNSNQPQHF; V: TRBV7-6; J: TRBJ1-5
CDR3: CASSYEGADQPQHF; V: TRBV6-5; J: TRBJ1-5
CDR3: CASSLEQKHDEQFF; V: TRBV12-3/TRBV12-4; J: TRBJ2-1
CDR3: CASSELGSNTDAFF; V: TRBV6-5; J: TRBJ1-1
CDR3: CASSPPQGREGYTF; V: TRBV7-6; J: TRBJ1-2
CDR3: CASSEQGPQETQYF; V: TRBV27; J: TRBJ2-5
CDR3: CASSAQYSGGNTGELFF; V: TRBV5-8; J: TRBJ2-2
CDR3: CATSTKRGGEQYF; V: TRBV15; J: TRBJ2-7
CDR3: CASSEYETDSYEQYF; V: TRBV6-1; J: TRBJ2-7
CDR3: CASSRQGTMNTEAFF; V: TRBV4-3; J: TRBJ1-1
CDR3: CASSYGLAGGNEQFF; V: TRBV6-5; J: TRBJ2-1
CDR3: CASSEWGPTGGVLKETQYF; V: TRBV27; J: TRBJ2-5
CDR3: CTSSPGQGENNQPQHF; V: TRBV7-2; J: TRBJ1-5
CDR3: CASSIDRPSDEQFF; V: TRBV19; J: TRBJ2-1
CDR3: CASSYTTGAGNTIYF; V: TRBV6-6; J: TRBJ1-3
CDR3: CASGGSGRRGDTQYF; V: TRBV6-1; J: TRBJ2-3
CDR3: CASTTEPRGNGGYTF; V: TRBV6-6; J: TRBJ1-2